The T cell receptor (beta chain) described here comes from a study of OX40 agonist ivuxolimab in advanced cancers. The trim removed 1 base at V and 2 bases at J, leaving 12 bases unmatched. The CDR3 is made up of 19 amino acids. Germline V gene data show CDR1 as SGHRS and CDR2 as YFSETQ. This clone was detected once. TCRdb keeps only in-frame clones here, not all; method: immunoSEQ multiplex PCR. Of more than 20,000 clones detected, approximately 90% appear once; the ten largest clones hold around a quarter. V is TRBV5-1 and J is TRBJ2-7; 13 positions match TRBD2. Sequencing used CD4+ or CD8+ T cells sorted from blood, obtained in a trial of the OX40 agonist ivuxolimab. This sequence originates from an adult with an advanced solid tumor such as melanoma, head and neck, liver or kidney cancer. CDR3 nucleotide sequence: TGCGCCAGCAGCTTGACTGCGGGACTAGCGGGACGAAACACCTACGAGCAGTACTTC. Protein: CASSLTAGLAGRNTYEQYF.